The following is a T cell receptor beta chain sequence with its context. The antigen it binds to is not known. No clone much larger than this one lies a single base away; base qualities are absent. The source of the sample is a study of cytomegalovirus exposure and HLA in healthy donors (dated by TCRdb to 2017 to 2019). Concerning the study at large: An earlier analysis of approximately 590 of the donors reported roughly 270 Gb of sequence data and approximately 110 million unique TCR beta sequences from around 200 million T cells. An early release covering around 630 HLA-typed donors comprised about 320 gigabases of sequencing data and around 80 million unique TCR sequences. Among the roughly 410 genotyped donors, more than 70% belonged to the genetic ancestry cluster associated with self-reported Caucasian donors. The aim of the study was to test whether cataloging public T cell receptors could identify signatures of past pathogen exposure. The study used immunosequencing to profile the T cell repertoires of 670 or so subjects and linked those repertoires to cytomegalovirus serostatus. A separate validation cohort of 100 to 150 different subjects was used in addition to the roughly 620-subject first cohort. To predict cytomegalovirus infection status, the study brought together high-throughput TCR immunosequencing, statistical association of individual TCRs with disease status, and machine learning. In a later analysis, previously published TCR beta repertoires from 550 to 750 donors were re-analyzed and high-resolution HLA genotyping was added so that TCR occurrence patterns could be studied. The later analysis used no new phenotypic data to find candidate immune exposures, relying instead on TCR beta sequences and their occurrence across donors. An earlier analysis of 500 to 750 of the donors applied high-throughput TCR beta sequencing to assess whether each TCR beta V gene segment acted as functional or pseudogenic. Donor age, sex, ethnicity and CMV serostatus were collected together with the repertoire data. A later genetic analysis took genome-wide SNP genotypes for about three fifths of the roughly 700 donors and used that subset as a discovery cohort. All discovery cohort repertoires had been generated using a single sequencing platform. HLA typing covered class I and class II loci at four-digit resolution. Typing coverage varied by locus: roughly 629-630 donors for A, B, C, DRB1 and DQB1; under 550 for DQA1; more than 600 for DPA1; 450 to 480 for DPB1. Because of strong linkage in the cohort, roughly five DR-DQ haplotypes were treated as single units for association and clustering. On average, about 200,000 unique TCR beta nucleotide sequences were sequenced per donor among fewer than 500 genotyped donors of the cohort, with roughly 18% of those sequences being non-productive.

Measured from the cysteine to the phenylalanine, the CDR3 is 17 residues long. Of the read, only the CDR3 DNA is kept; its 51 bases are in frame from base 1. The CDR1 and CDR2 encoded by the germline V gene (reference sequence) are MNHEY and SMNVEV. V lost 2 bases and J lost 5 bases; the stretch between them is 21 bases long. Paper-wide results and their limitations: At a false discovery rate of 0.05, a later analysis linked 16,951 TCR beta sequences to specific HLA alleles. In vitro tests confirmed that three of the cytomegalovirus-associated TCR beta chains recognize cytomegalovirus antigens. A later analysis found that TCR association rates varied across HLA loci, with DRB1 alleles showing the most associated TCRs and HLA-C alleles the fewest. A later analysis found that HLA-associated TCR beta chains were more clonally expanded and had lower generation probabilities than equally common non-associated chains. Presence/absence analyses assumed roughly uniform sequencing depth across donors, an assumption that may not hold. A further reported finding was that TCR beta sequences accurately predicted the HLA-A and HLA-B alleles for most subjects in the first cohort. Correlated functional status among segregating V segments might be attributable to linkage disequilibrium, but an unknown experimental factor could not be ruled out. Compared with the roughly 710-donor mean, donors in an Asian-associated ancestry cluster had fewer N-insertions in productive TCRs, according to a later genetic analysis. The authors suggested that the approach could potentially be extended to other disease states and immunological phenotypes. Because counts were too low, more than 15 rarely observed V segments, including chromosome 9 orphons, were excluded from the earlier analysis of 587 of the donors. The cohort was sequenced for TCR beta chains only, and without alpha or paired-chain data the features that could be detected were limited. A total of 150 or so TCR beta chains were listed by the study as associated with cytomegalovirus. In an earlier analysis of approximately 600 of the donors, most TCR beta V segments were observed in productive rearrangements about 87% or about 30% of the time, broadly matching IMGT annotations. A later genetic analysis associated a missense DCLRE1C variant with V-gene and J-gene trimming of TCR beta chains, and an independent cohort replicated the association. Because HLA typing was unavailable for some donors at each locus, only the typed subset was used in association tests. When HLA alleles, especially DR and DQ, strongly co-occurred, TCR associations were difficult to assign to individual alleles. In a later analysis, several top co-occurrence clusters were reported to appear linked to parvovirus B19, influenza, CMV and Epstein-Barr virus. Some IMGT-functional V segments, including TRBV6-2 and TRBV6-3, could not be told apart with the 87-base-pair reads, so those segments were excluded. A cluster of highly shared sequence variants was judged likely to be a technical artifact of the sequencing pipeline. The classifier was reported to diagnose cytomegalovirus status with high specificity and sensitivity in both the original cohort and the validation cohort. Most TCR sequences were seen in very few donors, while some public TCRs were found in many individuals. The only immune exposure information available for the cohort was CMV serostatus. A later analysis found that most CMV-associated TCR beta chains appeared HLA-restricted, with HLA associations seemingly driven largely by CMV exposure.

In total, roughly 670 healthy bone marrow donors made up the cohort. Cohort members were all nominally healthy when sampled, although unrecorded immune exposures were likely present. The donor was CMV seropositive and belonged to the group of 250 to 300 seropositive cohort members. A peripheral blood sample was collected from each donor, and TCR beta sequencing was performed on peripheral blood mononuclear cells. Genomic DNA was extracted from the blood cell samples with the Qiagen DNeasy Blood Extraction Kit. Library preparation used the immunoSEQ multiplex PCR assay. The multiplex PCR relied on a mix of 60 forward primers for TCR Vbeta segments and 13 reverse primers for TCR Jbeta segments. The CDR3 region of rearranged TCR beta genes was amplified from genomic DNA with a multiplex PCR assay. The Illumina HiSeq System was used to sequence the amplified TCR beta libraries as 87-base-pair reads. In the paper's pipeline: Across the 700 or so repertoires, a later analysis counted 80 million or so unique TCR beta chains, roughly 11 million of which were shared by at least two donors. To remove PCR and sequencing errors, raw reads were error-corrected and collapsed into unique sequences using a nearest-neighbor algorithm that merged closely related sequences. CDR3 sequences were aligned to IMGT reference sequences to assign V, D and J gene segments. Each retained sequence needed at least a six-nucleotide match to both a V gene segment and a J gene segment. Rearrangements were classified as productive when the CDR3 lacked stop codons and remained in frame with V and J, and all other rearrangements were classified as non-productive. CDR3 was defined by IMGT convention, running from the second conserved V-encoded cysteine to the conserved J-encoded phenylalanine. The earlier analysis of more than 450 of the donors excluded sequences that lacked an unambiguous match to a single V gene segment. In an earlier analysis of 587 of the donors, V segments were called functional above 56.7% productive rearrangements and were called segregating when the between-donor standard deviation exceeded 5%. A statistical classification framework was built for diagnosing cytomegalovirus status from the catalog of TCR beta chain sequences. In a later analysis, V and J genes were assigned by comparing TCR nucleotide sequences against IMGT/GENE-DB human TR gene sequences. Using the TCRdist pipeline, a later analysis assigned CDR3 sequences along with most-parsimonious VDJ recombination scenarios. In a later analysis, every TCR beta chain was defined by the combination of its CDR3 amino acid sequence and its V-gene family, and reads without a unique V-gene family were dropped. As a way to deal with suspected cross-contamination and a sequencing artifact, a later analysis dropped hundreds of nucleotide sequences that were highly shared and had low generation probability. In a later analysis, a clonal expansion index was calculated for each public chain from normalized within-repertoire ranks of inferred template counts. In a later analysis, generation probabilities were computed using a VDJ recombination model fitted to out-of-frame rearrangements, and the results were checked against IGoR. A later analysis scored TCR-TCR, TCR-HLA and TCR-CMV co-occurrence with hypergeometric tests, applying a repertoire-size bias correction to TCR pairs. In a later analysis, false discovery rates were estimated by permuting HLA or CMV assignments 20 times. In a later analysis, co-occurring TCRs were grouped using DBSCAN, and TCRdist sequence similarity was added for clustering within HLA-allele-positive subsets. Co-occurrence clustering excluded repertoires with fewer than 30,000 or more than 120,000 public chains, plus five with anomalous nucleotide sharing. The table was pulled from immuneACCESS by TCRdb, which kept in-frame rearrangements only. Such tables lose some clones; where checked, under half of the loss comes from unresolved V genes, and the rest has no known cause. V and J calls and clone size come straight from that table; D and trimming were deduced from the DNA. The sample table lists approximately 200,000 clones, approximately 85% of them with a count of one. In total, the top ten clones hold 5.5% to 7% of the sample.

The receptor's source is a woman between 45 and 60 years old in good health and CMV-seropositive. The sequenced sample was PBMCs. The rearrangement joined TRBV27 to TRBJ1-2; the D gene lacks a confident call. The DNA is TGTGCCAGCAGTTTACTGGGCAACCCGCTACCGGGGTATGGCTACACCTTC. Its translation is CASSLLGNPLPGYGYTF.